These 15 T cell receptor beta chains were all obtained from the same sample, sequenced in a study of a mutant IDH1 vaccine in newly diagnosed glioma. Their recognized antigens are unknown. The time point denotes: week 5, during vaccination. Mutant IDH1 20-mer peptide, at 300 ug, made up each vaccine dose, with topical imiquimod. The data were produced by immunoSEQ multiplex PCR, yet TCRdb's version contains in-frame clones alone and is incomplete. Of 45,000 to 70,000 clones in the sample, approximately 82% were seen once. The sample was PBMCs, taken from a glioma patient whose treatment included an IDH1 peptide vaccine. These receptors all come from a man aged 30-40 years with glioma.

CDR3 nucleotide sequence: TGTGCCAGCAGCGCTAGGGGGCTGTACGAGCAGTACTTC. Translating it yields CASSARGLYEQYF. The chain joins TRBV2 to TRBJ2-7; TRBD1 aligns across 7 bases. Trimming took 6 bases from V and 4 from J; bases not matched to a gene: 6. Germline CDR1 and CDR2: SNHLY and FYNNEI. CDR3 length: 13 amino acids.

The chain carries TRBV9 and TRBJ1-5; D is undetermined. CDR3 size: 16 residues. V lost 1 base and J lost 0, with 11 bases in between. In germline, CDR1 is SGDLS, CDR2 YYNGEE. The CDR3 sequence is CASSVTREDSNQPQHF. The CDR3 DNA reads TGTGCCAGCAGCGTAACACGGGAGGATAGCAATCAGCCCCAGCATTTT.

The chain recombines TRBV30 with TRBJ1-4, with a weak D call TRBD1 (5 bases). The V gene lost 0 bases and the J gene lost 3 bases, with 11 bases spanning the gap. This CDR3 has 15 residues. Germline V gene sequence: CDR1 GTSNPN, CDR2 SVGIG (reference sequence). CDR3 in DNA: TGTGCCTGGAGTGTGGGCAGGGCAGCTAATGAAAAACTGTTTTTT. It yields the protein CAWSVGRAANEKLFF.

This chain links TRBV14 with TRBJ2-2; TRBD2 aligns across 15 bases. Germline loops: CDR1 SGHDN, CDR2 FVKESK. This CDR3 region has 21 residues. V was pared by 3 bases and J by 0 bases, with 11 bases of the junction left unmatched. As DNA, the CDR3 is TGTGCCAGCAGCCAGGGCCTACCGGGACTAGCGGGGGGCCCGAACACCGGGGAGCTGTTTTTT. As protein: CASSQGLPGLAGGPNTGELFF.

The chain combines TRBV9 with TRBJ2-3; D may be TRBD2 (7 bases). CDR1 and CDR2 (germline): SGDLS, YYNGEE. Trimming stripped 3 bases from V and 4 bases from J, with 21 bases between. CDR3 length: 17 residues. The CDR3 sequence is CASSGPLYRGAPDTQYF. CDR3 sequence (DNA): TGTGCCAGCAGCGGCCCTCTTTATCGGGGGGCCCCAGATACGCAGTATTTT. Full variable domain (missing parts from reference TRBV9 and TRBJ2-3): DSGVTQTPKHLITATGQRVTLRCSPRSGDLSVYWYQQSLDQGLQFLIQYYNGEERAKGNILERFSAQQFPDLHSELNLSSLELGDSALYFCASSGPLYRGAPDTQYFGPGTRLTVL.

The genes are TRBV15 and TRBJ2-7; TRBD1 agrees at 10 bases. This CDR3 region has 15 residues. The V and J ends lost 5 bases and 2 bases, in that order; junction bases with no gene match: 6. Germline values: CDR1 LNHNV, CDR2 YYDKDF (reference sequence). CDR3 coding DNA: TGTGCCACCAGCGGATCCGGGACAGGGGCCTACGAGCAGTACTTC. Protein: CATSGSGTGAYEQYF.

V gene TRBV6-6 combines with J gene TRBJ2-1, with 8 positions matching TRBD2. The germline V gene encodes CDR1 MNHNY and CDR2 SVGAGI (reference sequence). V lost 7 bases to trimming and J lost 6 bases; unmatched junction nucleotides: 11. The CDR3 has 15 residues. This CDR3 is CASNALASGRNEQFF. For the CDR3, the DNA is TGTGCCAGCAACGCTTTGGCTAGCGGGCGCAATGAGCAGTTCTTC.

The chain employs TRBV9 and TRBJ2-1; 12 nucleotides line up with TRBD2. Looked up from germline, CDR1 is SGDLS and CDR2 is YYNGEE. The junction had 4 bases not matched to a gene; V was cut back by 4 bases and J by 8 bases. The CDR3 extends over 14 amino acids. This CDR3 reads CASSSASGGDEQFF. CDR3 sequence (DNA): TGTGCCAGCAGCTCGGCTAGCGGGGGGGATGAGCAGTTCTTC. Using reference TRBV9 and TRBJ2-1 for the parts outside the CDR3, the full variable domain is DSGVTQTPKHLITATGQRVTLRCSPRSGDLSVYWYQQSLDQGLQFLIQYYNGEERAKGNILERFSAQQFPDLHSELNLSSLELGDSALYFCASSSASGGDEQFFGPGTRLTVL.

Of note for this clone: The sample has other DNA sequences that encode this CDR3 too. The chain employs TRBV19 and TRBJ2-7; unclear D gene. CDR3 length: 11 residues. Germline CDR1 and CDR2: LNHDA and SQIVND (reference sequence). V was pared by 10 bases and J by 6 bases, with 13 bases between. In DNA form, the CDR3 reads TGTGCCACCAGCAAAGGTGGCGAGCAGTACTTC. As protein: CATSKGGEQYF. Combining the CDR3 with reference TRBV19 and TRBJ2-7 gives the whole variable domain DGGITQSPKYLFRKEGQNVTLSCEQNLNHDAMYWYRQDPGQGLRLIYYSQIVNDFQKGDIAEGYSVSREKKESFPLTVTSAQKNPTAFYLCATSKGGEQYFGPGTRLTVT.

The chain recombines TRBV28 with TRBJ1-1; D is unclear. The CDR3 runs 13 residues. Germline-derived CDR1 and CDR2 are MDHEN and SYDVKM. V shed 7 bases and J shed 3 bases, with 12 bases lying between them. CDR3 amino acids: CASNFNGDTEAFF. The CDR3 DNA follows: TGTGCCAGCAATTTTAACGGCGACACTGAAGCTTTCTTT.

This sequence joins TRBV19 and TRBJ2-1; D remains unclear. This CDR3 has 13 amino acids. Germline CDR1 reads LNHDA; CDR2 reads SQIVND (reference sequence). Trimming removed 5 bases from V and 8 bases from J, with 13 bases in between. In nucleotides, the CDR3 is TGTGCCAGTAGTCCGATTTTAAGCGATGAGCAGTTCTTC. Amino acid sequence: CASSPILSDEQFF. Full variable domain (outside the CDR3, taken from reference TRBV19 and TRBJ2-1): DGGITQSPKYLFRKEGQNVTLSCEQNLNHDAMYWYRQDPGQGLRLIYYSQIVNDFQKGDIAEGYSVSREKKESFPLTVTSAQKNPTAFYLCASSPILSDEQFFGPGTRLTVL.

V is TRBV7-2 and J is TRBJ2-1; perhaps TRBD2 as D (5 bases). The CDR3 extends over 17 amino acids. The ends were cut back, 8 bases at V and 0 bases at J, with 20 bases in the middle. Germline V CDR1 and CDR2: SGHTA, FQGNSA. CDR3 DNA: TGTGCCAGCGGAAGAGGAGGTTCGGCAAGCTCCTACAATGAGCAGTTCTTC. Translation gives CASGRGGSASSYNEQFF.

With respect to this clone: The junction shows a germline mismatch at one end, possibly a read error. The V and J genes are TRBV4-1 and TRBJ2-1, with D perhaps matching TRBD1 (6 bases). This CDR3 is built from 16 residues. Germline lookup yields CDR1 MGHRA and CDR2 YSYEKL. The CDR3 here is CASRQDLRTDYNEQFF. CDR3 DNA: TGCGCCAGCAGACAAGATCTTCGGACAGACTACAATGAGCAGTTCTTC.

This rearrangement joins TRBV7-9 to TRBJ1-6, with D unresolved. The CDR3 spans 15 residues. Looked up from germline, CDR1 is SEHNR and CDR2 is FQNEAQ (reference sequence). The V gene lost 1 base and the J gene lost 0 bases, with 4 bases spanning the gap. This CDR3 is CASSLVSSYNSPLHF. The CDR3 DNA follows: TGTGCCAGCAGCTTAGTGTCCTCCTATAATTCACCCCTCCACTTT.

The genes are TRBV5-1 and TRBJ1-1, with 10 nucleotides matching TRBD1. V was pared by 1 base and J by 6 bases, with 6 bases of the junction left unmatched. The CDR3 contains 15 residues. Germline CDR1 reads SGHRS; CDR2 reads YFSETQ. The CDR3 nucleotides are TGCGCCAGCAGCTTGTACGCGGGACAGGGGTCTGAAGCTTTCTTT. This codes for CASSLYAGQGSEAFF.